These 17 T cell receptor beta chains were all obtained from the same sample, sequenced in a study of OX40 agonist ivuxolimab in advanced cancers. Only in-frame clones appear in the TCRdb table, and some are missing; sequencing was by immunoSEQ multiplex PCR. The repertoire holds tens of thousands of clones, less than 95% seen once, with roughly 0.32% in the top ten. The specimen was CD4+ or CD8+ T cells sorted from blood, collected in a trial of the OX40 agonist ivuxolimab. Receptor source: an adult with an advanced solid tumor such as melanoma, head and neck, liver or kidney cancer.

This chain uses TRBV29-1 with TRBJ1-2, with TRBD1 matching 12 bases. In germline, CDR1 is SQVTM, CDR2 ANQGSEA. This CDR3 contains 14 residues. J gave up 7 bases and V 2 bases, and 5 bases lay outside the gene matches. DNA for the CDR3: TGCAGCGTTGAATGGGGACAGGGGGCTTTTGGCTACACCTTC. Its protein is CSVEWGQGAFGYTF. Together with reference TRBV29-1 and TRBJ1-2, the CDR3 gives the full variable domain: SAVISQKPSRDICQRGTSLTIQCQVDSQVTMMFWYRQQPGQSLTLIATANQGSEATYESGFVIDKFPISRPNLTFSTLTVSNMSPEDSSIYLCSVEWGQGAFGYTFGSGTRLTVV.

This clone was observed once. The CDR3 DNA sequence: TGTGCCAGCAGTTCCGCAGAGACAGGGTTCGGTGGCTACACCTTC. It yields the protein CASSSAETGFGGYTF. The chain is built from TRBV28 and TRBJ1-2; 7 bases align to TRBD1. CDR1 is MDHEN, CDR2 SYDVKM, per germline. V was clipped by 4 bases and J by 7 bases; unmatched bases: 12. CDR3 size: 15 residues.

This chain connects TRBV7-8 to TRBJ2-1, with 12 bases matching TRBD2. The CDR3 consists of 14 residues. The V segment lost 4 bases and the J segment 12 bases; nucleotides outside the gene matches: 7. Germline V gene lookup returns CDR1 SGHVS and CDR2 FQNEAQ. The DNA of the CDR3 is TGTGCCAGCAGCTGGCTAGCGGGGGGGCTCGGGCAGTTCTTC. Encoded protein: CASSWLAGGLGQFF.

The chain joins TRBV27 to TRBJ1-6; TRBD1 matches at 9 bases. Germline CDR1 reads MNHEY; CDR2 reads SMNVEV (reference sequence). Trimming took 4 bases from V and 7 from J; bases not matched to a gene: 5. There are 15 residues in the CDR3. This CDR3 reads CASSYDRGRNSPLHF. The CDR3 nucleotides are TGTGCCAGCAGTTACGACAGGGGGAGGAATTCACCCCTCCACTTT.

The genes are TRBV10-2 and TRBJ1-1; D is ambiguous. The V end lost 7 bases, the J end lost 5 bases, and 17 bases lay between the germline ends. Germline CDR1 is WSHSY and CDR2 is SAAADI. This CDR3 spans 14 amino acids. CDR3 protein: CASTSGRRTTEAFF. The DNA for the CDR3 is TGCGCCAGCACATCGGGCAGGAGGACGACTGAAGCTTTCTTT.

This chain uses TRBV2 with TRBJ2-1, with TRBD2 identical over 8 bases. Losses at the gene ends were 2 bases for V and 7 bases for J; bases not matched to a gene: 10. This CDR3 spans 16 amino acids. Germline V CDR1 and CDR2: SNHLY, FYNNEI. Here the CDR3 reads CASSEIRGGLMNEQFF. The CDR3 DNA follows: TGTGCCAGCAGTGAAATACGGGGGGGCCTAATGAATGAGCAGTTCTTC.

The chain uses TRBV2 and TRBJ1-2; no clear D. There are 14 residues in the CDR3. The germline V gene has CDR1 SNHLY and CDR2 FYNNEI. V lost 2 bases to trimming and J lost 1 base, with 8 bases between them. The CDR3 bases are TGTGCCAGCAGTGAATACTCCGTTAACTATGGCTACACCTTC. Encoded protein: CASSEYSVNYGYTF.

This sequence joins TRBV5-1 and TRBJ2-1; 9 nucleotides line up with TRBD1. Germline CDR1 SGHRS, CDR2 YFSETQ. This CDR3 has 15 amino acids. The J segment lost 6 bases and the V segment lost 6 bases, leaving 10 bases of the junction unmatched. CDR3 bases: TGCGCCAGCATCAAGACAGGGGGAACTTCCAATGAGCAGTTCTTC. Residues: CASIKTGGTSNEQFF.

This clone is a singleton in its sample. The rearrangement joins TRBV5-4 to TRBJ2-1, with TRBD2 identical over 7 bases. This CDR3 has 16 amino acids. The germline V gene encodes CDR1 SGHNT and CDR2 YYREEE (reference sequence). The J segment lost 8 bases and the V segment lost 4 bases, leaving 15 bases of the junction unmatched. The CDR3 DNA sequence: TGTGCCAGCAGCCCAGAGCGGGGACGCCTTGGCGATGAGCAGTTCTTC. Its translation is CASSPERGRLGDEQFF.

The rearrangement joins TRBV5-1 to TRBJ2-1; 8 positions agree with TRBD2. The germline CDR1 and CDR2 sequences are SGHRS and YFSETQ. Losses at the gene ends were 5 bases for V and 4 bases for J; bases not matched to a gene: 11. CDR3 size: 16 residues. The CDR3: CASSSGGAGHYNEQFF. The CDR3 DNA follows: TGCGCCAGCAGTTCGGGAGGGGCAGGTCATTACAATGAGCAGTTCTTC.

J is TRBJ1-5 and V is TRBV6-1; D gene uncertain. The CDR3 runs to 11 residues. Germline V CDR1 and CDR2: MNHNS, SASEGT. V shed 6 bases and J shed 4 bases, with 4 bases lying between them. The CDR3 protein is CASRRNQPQHF. The CDR3 bases are TGTGCCAGCAGGCGAAATCAGCCCCAGCATTTT.

The chain uses TRBV5-4 and TRBJ2-1; 11 bases match TRBD2. The CDR3 has 15 residues. Germline CDR1 is SGHNT and CDR2 is YYREEE (reference sequence). V trimming: 5 bases; J trimming: 6 bases; junction bases outside the gene matches: 7. The CDR3 DNA follows: TGTGCCAGCAGGTCTACTAGCGGGGGTACCAATGAGCAGTTCTTC. Its translation: CASRSTSGGTNEQFF.

The chain has TRBV7-9 and TRBJ1-2; 9 nucleotides align to TRBD1. The J segment lost 2 bases and the V segment lost 3 bases, leaving 1 base of the junction unmatched. This CDR3 contains 14 residues. CDR1 is SEHNR, CDR2 FQNEAQ, per germline (reference sequence). The CDR3 coding sequence is TGTGCCAGCAGCTTGGGACAGGGAAACTATGGCTACACCTTC. Its translation is CASSLGQGNYGYTF.

This sequence joins TRBV19 and TRBJ1-2; the match to TRBD1 covers 7 bases. The CDR3 loop spans 15 amino acids. Germline V lookup: CDR1 LNHDA, CDR2 SQIVND (reference sequence). After removal of 6 bases from V and 4 bases from J, the junction contained 11 bases not matched to a gene. The DNA of the CDR3 is TGTGCCAGTAGCTTAACAGGGGTACGTGGCTATGGCTACACCTTC. The encoded protein is CASSLTGVRGYGYTF.

The chain carries TRBV29-1 and TRBJ1-2; D may be TRBD1 (6 bases). In germline, CDR1 is SQVTM, CDR2 ANQGSEA. CDR3 length equals 12 residues. V gave up 3 bases and J gave up 7 bases, with 12 bases separating them. The CDR3 DNA follows: TGCAGCGTTGAGGGGGGGGCAGGTGGCTACACCTTC. It codes for CSVEGGAGGYTF.

The V gene is TRBV5-4, the J gene TRBJ1-1, with TRBD1 matching 7 bases. This CDR3 region has 16 residues. Per the germline V gene, CDR1 is SGHNT and CDR2 is YYREEE (reference sequence). The ends lost 4 bases at V and 0 bases at J; junction bases unmatched: 9. The CDR3 is CASSQGGRTVNTEAFF. CDR3 DNA sequence: TGTGCCAGCAGCCAGGGGGGAAGGACGGTGAACACTGAAGCTTTCTTT.

V gene TRBV10-1 combines with J gene TRBJ2-5, with 9 bases fitting TRBD2. The trim removed 3 bases at V and 2 bases at J, leaving 7 bases unmatched. There are 16 residues in the CDR3. CDR1 WNHNN and CDR2 SYGVQD come from the germline V gene (reference sequence). CDR3 in amino acids: CASSDGATSGQETQYF. The CDR3 DNA is TGCGCCAGCAGTGATGGGGCGACTAGCGGACAAGAGACCCAGTACTTC.